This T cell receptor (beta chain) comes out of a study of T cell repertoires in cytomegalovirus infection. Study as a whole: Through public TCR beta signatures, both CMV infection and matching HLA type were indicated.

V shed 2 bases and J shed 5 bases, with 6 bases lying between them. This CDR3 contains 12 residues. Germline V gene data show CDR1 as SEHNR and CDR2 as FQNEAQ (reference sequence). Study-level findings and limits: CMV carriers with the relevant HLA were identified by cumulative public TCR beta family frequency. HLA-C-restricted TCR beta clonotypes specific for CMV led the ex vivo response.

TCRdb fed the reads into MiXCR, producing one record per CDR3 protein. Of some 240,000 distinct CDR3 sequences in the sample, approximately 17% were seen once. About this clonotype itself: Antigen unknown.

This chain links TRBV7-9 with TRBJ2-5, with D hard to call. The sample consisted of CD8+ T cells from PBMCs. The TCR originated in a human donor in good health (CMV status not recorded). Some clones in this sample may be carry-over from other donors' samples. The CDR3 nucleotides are TGTGCCAGCAGCTTAATACCGGAGACCCAGTACTTC. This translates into CASSLIPETQYF.